This T cell receptor (beta chain) was obtained from a study of shared clonotypes between healthy human individuals. Study summary: The study drew on a couple of women and three men aged 18 to 49 as donors.

About this clone itself: Antigen: not known.

Only in-frame clones appear in the TCRdb table, and some are missing; sequencing was by immunoSEQ multiplex PCR. The sample gives hundreds of thousands of clones, around 92% of which show up once; approximately 25% is in the top ten. Regarding the study as a whole: Represented diversity (both genetic and exposure-history) was limited by the small number of donors. Generation of non-shared clonotypes was less probable than generation of clonotypes shared by all four donors.

The naive CD8 population came from CD45RO-negative cells selected for CCR7, without terminally differentiated effector memory CD45RA+ cells. The germline CDR1 and CDR2 sequences are SGHRS and YFSETQ. Unmatched junction bases numbered 16, after V lost 4 bases and J lost 4 bases. The CDR3 loop spans 18 amino acids. The V gene is TRBV5-1, the J gene TRBJ2-5; 10 nucleotides align to TRBD1. The receptor was derived from a man younger than 40 in good health. Sequenced sample: naive CD8+ T cells sorted from blood. The CDR3 DNA is TGCGCCAGCAGCCTACCGAAGACAGGGGGCGATTCACGAGAGACCCAGTACTTC. Translating gives CASSLPKTGGDSRETQYF.